This TCR beta chain appears in the sequencing data of a study of T cells in localized non-small cell lung cancer. The assay was immunoSEQ multiplex PCR, and TCRdb's table has in-frame clones only and misses some. Of about 72,000 clones detected, about four fifths appear once; the ten largest clones hold roughly 13%. A note on this clone: The antigen is not known.

The CDR3 length is 15 residues. Between the trimmed V and J ends, which lost 2 bases and 1 base, there was a span of 9 bases. Germline V gene lookup returns CDR1 MNHEY and CDR2 SVGAGI. Study results and caveats: A higher density of T cells in blood coincided with extended overall survival.

The sequenced sample was peripheral blood, obtained before any cancer treatment. The receptor's source is a female donor aged 60 or older with stage I lung adenocarcinoma. J is TRBJ1-3 and V is TRBV6-5; TRBD1 might be the D (6 bases). Here the CDR3 reads CASSYEQGSGNTIYF. In nucleotides, the CDR3 is TGTGCCAGCAGTTACGAACAGGGATCTGGAAACACCATATATTTT.